This entry lists 9 T cell receptor beta chains sequenced from one sample in a study of T cell clonality in common variable immunodeficiency. Broader study findings: Reportedly, TCR beta sequences from common variable immunodeficiency showed fewer deletions and N-nucleotide insertions.

Antigens for these TCRs are unknown. Assay: immunoSEQ multiplex PCR; the TCRdb copy retains only in-frame clones and omits some. The sample includes tens of thousands of clones, none of them occurring once. Sequencing was done on a sample of peripheral blood mononuclear cells. Every receptor here comes from a human donor with common variable immunodeficiency.

This clone has a count of ten or more. The read terminates 3 residues ahead of where the CDR3 ends, so the germline J gene completes it. This chain joins TRBV4-1 and TRBJ2-7, with TRBD1 matching 8 bases. This CDR3 has 16 amino acids. The V and J ends lost 2 bases and 2 bases, in that order; junction bases with no gene match: 8. CDR1 MGHRA and CDR2 YSYEKL come from the germline V gene. The CDR3 bases that were read are TGCGCCAGCAGCCAAAGTTCGGGACAGGCGACCTACGAG. Translated, it gives CASSQSSGQATYE. The complete CDR3 protein is CASSQSSGQATYEQYF.

This clone was seen only a few times. The read ends 3 residues early relative to the CDR3; the germline J gene fills the gap. V and J are TRBV4-2 and TRBJ2-5; 14 positions match TRBD2. This CDR3 spans 17 amino acids. The junction had 5 bases not matched to a gene; V was cut back by 4 bases and J by 1 base. Per the germline V gene, CDR1 is LGHNA and CDR2 is YNFKEQ. Incomplete CDR3 DNA: TGTGCCAGCAGCCCGGGACTAGCGGGGGCATCCCAAGAGACC. It yields the protein CASSPGLAGASQET. The entire CDR3 protein is CASSPGLAGASQETQYF.

This clone came up many times. The read is 3 residues too short to cover the CDR3 end, so that end is filled in from the germline J gene. The chain joins TRBV18 to TRBJ1-3; D may be TRBD1 (5 bases). Deletions cut 3 bases from V and 3 bases from J, with 12 bases between. The CDR3 length is 15 residues. CDR1 and CDR2 from the germline V gene are KGHSH and LQKENI. The CDR3 protein is CASSPLGVDGNTIYF. CDR3 DNA, as far as it was read: TGTGCCAGCTCACCCTTAGGGGTGGATGGAAACACC.

This clone was seen at least ten times. The CDR3 goes on 3 residues after the read ends, and that part is filled in from the germline J gene. The chain joins TRBV7-2 to TRBJ1-5; 7 nucleotides align to TRBD1. CDR1 is SGHTA and CDR2 is FQGNSA in the germline V gene. The CDR3 is 15 amino acids. V lost 5 bases and J lost 4; bases outside the gene matches: 8. This CDR3 is CASSPRAGGNQPQHF. The covered CDR3 bases are TGTGCCAGCAGCCCCCGGGCAGGGGGTAATCAGCCC.

This clone has at least ten counts. Read sequence stops 3 residues before the CDR3 end, and the germline J gene provides the missing end. V usage is TRBV14 and J usage is TRBJ2-2; unclear D gene. The CDR3 loop spans 15 amino acids. Germline lookup yields CDR1 SGHDN and CDR2 FVKESK. V lost 1 base, J lost 0 bases, and 6 bases lay in between. This CDR3 is CASSQGWPNTGELFF. The CDR3 DNA, read in part, is TGTGCCAGCAGCCAAGGGTGGCCGAACACCGGGGAG.

This clone was detected many times. The DNA ends 3 residues before the CDR3 does, and the rest of the CDR3 is filled in from the germline J gene. The chain joins TRBV29-1 to TRBJ2-7; 11 nucleotides agree with TRBD1. Germline CDR1 is SQVTM and CDR2 is ANQGSEA. V dropped 3 bases and J dropped 2; count of bases not matched to a gene: 0. CDR3 length: 13 amino acids. This CDR3 reads CSVEGQGAYEQYF. Incomplete CDR3 DNA: TGCAGCGTTGAGGGACAGGGGGCCTACGAG.

The sample holds many counts of this clone. The read falls 3 residues short of the CDR3 end, and the missing part is taken from the germline J gene. This chain links TRBV5-1 with TRBJ2-1; 8 nucleotides match TRBD2. The CDR3 length is 19 residues. Trimming removed 4 bases from V and 0 bases from J; junction bases left unmatched: 15. Germline lookup yields CDR1 SGHRS and CDR2 YFSETQ. The part of the CDR3 DNA that was read is TGCGCCAGCAGCCAGACGGGAAGCGGGGGCCCGAGCTCCTACAATGAG. As protein: CASSQTGSGGPSSYNE. In full, the CDR3 is CASSQTGSGGPSSYNEQFF.

This clone is medium-sized. From the germline J gene comes the end of the CDR3, since the read stops 3 residues before it. This chain connects TRBV6-2 or TRBV6-3 to TRBJ2-5; 9 nucleotides match TRBD2. This CDR3 has 16 residues. Unmatched junction bases numbered 6, after V lost 2 bases and J lost 2 bases. Germline CDR1 is MNHEY and CDR2 is SVGEGT. CDR3 DNA, as far as it was read: TGTGCCAGCAGTTACGGTAGCGGGGGACTACAAGAGACC. Encoded protein: CASSYGSGGLQET. Given in full, the CDR3 is CASSYGSGGLQETQYF.

This clone was counted ten times or more. The read terminates 3 residues before the CDR3 end, so the remaining end is supplied by the germline J gene. The rearrangement uses TRBV19 and TRBJ2-1; 10 bases line up with TRBD2. The CDR3 spans 15 residues. V lost 4 bases and J lost 6; bases outside the gene matches: 6. Germline CDR1 LNHDA, CDR2 SQIVND (reference sequence). The CDR3 bases that were read are TGTGCCAGTAGTACCTTAGCGGGGGGCCTCAATGAG. As protein: CASSTLAGGLNE. The whole CDR3 is CASSTLAGGLNEQFF.